One sample yielded the 22 T cell receptor beta chains listed below, sequenced in a study of glioma-infiltrating T cells after dendritic cell vaccination. Sequencing was performed with immunoSEQ multiplex PCR; in TCRdb, only in-frame clones are kept and a portion is missing. The sample includes tens of thousands of clones, roughly four fifths of them seen just once. Time point described: after dendritic cell vaccination, including at tumor progression/relapse. Sequenced material: blood, taken after dendritic cell vaccination. All receptors come from a human donor with glioblastoma.

This chain uses TRBV20-1 with TRBJ1-1, with D unclear. Germline values: CDR1 DFQATT, CDR2 SNEGSKA (reference sequence). This CDR3 spans 11 amino acids. Here the CDR3 reads CSVTQNTEAFF. CDR3 sequence (DNA): TGCAGCGTAACACAGAACACTGAAGCTTTCTTT.

The chain combines TRBV7-8 with TRBJ1-1, with 7 bases fitting TRBD1. The CDR3 extends over 15 amino acids. The V gene's germline CDR1 is SGHVS and CDR2 FQNEAQ. J gave up 0 bases and V 6 bases, and 7 bases lay outside the gene matches. For the CDR3, the DNA is TGTGCCAGCAGACGGACAGGACTTATGAACACTGAAGCTTTCTTT. It encodes CASRRTGLMNTEAFF.

The V gene is TRBV28, the J gene TRBJ2-1, with a tentative D call TRBD2 (6 bases). Trimming pared 4 bases from V and 7 bases from J, leaving 17 bases between. The CDR3 covers 15 residues. Per the germline V gene, CDR1 is MDHEN and CDR2 is SYDVKM. CDR3: CASSYLNLRGNEQFF. The CDR3 DNA follows: TGTGCCAGCAGTTATTTGAATTTACGGGGGAATGAGCAGTTCTTC.

The chain carries TRBV2 and TRBJ1-2; D is unclear. CDR1 and CDR2 from the germline V gene are SNHLY and FYNNEI. This CDR3 region has 13 residues. Trimming took 7 bases from V and 5 from J, leaving 14 bases between them. CDR3 DNA: TGTGCCAGCACCCTATTGACTCTTTATGGCTACACCTTC. Translating gives CASTLLTLYGYTF. The complete variable domain, with remaining parts taken from reference TRBV2 and TRBJ1-2, reads EPEVTQTPSHQVTQMGQEVILRCVPISNHLYFYWYRQILGQKVEFLVSFYNNEISEKSEIFDDQFSVERPDGSNFTLKIRSTKLEDSAMYFCASTLLTLYGYTFGSGTRLTVV.

The CDR3 DNA reads TGTGCCAGCAGCCCCGGGACAGGGGATTCTAACTATGGCTACACCTTC. Amino acid sequence: CASSPGTGDSNYGYTF. The chain uses TRBV5-6 and TRBJ1-2, with 10 nucleotides matching TRBD1. V lost 4 bases to trimming and J lost 0 bases; unmatched junction nucleotides: 6. The germline CDR1 and CDR2 sequences are SGHDT and YYEEEE. CDR3 length: 16 amino acids.

The V call is TRBV28, the J call TRBJ1-1, with D tentatively TRBD1 (6 bases). Trimming took 2 bases from V and 2 from J, leaving 12 bases between them. Germline values: CDR1 MDHEN, CDR2 SYDVKM. The CDR3 extends over 15 amino acids. Written as DNA, the CDR3 is TGTGCCAGCAGTTTACTCCGGGACACCAACACTGAAGCTTTCTTT. This sequence encodes CASSLLRDTNTEAFF.

J is TRBJ2-5 and V is TRBV4-2, with 9 bases matching TRBD2. The germline V gene encodes CDR1 LGHNA and CDR2 YNFKEQ. CDR3 length: 17 residues. V gave up 4 bases and J gave up 5 bases; unmatched junction bases: 14. As DNA, the CDR3 is TGTGCCAGCAGCCTTAACGCGGGCGGGGGGGCTTGGGAGACCCAGTACTTC. Residues: CASSLNAGGGAWETQYF.

The chain combines TRBV7-2 with TRBJ1-5; the match to TRBD1 covers 7 bases. Looked up from germline, CDR1 is SGHTA and CDR2 is FQGNSA. Trimming removed 5 bases from V and 9 bases from J; junction bases left unmatched: 10. This CDR3 is 14 amino acids long. The CDR3 is CASSGAPTGLPQHF. In nucleotides, the CDR3 is TGTGCCAGCAGCGGCGCTCCGACAGGGCTGCCCCAGCATTTT.

The sample holds a few counts of this clone. The chain combines TRBV25-1 with TRBJ1-2; D possibly corresponds to TRBD1 (5 bases). V was clipped by 9 bases and J by 6 bases, with 20 bases between them. This CDR3 comprises 14 residues. CDR1 is MGHDK and CDR2 is SYGVNS in the germline V gene. The CDR3 reads CASRPQGFEDGYTF. CDR3 bases: TGTGCCAGTAGACCCCAGGGATTCGAAGATGGCTACACCTTC.

This chain joins TRBV6-5 and TRBJ1-1; the D is unclear. Germline V gene data show CDR1 as MNHEY and CDR2 as SVGAGI. V was shortened by 4 bases and J by 4 bases, with 16 bases between the two germline ends. The CDR3 length is 15 residues. CDR3 nucleotide sequence: TGTGCCAGCAGTTTGAAGTGGGAGGGCACCACTGAAGCTTTCTTT. It encodes CASSLKWEGTTEAFF.

The V and J genes are TRBV11-3 and TRBJ2-5; 9 nucleotides match TRBD2. The CDR3 runs 19 residues. Unmatched junction bases numbered 12, after V lost 1 base and J lost 0 bases. Germline V gives CDR1 SGHNT, CDR2 YENEEA. The CDR3 sequence: CASSLVRTSVRSDQETQYF. DNA for the CDR3: TGTGCCAGCAGCTTAGTCAGGACTAGCGTTCGGTCGGACCAAGAGACCCAGTACTTC.

The chain is built from TRBV4-2 and TRBJ1-1; D possibly corresponds to TRBD1 (5 bases). The CDR3 extends over 14 amino acids. Germline V gene lookup returns CDR1 LGHNA and CDR2 YNFKEQ. The V end was cut by 1 base, the J end by 4 bases, with 10 bases between. The chain's CDR3 is CASSQGDGATEAFF. The CDR3 coding sequence is TGTGCCAGCAGCCAAGGGGATGGGGCCACTGAAGCTTTCTTT.

The chain joins TRBV18 to TRBJ1-1, with 9 bases that match TRBD1. V was pared by 5 bases and J by 4 bases, with 29 bases of the junction left unmatched. This CDR3 region has 22 residues. The germline V gene has CDR1 KGHSH and CDR2 LQKENI. The CDR3 here is CASSSQRRAVRDREEGSTEAFF. The CDR3 region has the DNA TGTGCCAGCTCATCACAACGCCGCGCCGTCCGGGACAGGGAAGAAGGGAGCACTGAAGCTTTCTTT.

The chain has TRBV23-1 and TRBJ1-6; 10 nucleotides align to TRBD1. TRBV23-1 is placed among ORFs of uncertain function. The CDR3 is 20 amino acids. With 0 bases clipped from V and 8 bases from J, the junction kept 16 bases outside the gene matches. The CDR3 reads CASSQSTGQGSYYYHSPLHF. The CDR3 coding sequence is TGCGCCAGCAGTCAATCGACGGGACAGGGGTCCTACTACTACCATTCACCCCTCCACTTT.

The chain links TRBV6-1 to TRBJ1-1, with D unclear. Germline V gives CDR1 MNHNS, CDR2 SASEGT. V lost 5 bases and J lost 2, with 9 bases in between. This CDR3 has 13 amino acids. CDR3 residues: CASSKLLNTEAFF. CDR3 DNA sequence: TGTGCCAGCAGTAAGCTCCTAAACACTGAAGCTTTCTTT.

The CDR3 loop reads CASSLWGRDSNQPQHF. The CDR3 coding sequence is TGTGCCAGCAGTTTATGGGGCAGAGATAGCAATCAGCCCCAGCATTTT. This chain uses TRBV27 with TRBJ1-5; weak D call: TRBD1 (5 bases). V was pared by 1 base and J by 0 bases, with 10 bases between. CDR3 length: 16 residues. Germline V CDR1 and CDR2: MNHEY, SMNVEV (reference sequence).

J is TRBJ1-1 and V is TRBV27; 9 positions match TRBD1. CDR1 is MNHEY and CDR2 is SMNVEV in the germline V gene (reference sequence). Unmatched junction bases numbered 12, after V lost 6 bases and J lost 4 bases. The CDR3 contains 16 residues. This CDR3 is CASSPIPTGGFTEAFF. The CDR3 nucleotides are TGTGCCAGCAGCCCAATCCCTACAGGGGGCTTCACTGAAGCTTTCTTT.

The chain uses TRBV29-1 and TRBJ2-1; possible D gene TRBD1, 5 bases. CDR3 length: 11 amino acids. V lost 6 bases and J 5 bases, leaving 8 bases between the germline ends. The V gene's germline CDR1 is SQVTM and CDR2 ANQGSEA. The CDR3 DNA sequence: TGCAGCGTACCCAGGGACAATGAGCAGTTCTTC. Residues: CSVPRDNEQFF.

CDR3 region: CASRRTGNTEAFF. The CDR3 nucleotides read TGTGCCAGTAGGAGGACAGGGAACACTGAAGCTTTCTTT. This chain links TRBV19 with TRBJ1-1; 7 bases are shared with TRBD1. This CDR3 spans 13 amino acids. CDR1 and CDR2 from the germline V gene are LNHDA and SQIVND (reference sequence). V gave up 6 bases and J gave up 1 base; unmatched junction bases: 2.

The chain has TRBV30 and TRBJ2-1; D is perhaps TRBD2 (6 bases). The germline V and J ends were trimmed by 0 bases and 0 bases, with 15 bases remaining between them. Germline CDR1 reads GTSNPN; CDR2 reads SVGIG (reference sequence). CDR3 length: 17 amino acids. The CDR3 DNA sequence: TGTGCCTGGAGTGTACTAACCGGGAGAAGCTCCTACAATGAGCAGTTCTTC. This translates into CAWSVLTGRSSYNEQFF.

The DNA of the CDR3 is TGTGCCAGTAGTATAGCCTCGACAGGGGGCGGCTACGAGCAGTACTTC. It encodes CASSIASTGGGYEQYF. V and J are TRBV19 and TRBJ2-7; 10 bases line up with TRBD1. Germline CDR1 LNHDA, CDR2 SQIVND (reference sequence). The CDR3 runs to 16 residues. The V gene end was trimmed by 1 base and the J gene end by 3 bases; junction bases not matched to a gene: 6.

V and J are TRBV7-2 and TRBJ1-1; weak D call: TRBD1 (5 bases). V was clipped by 1 base and J by 5 bases, with 11 bases between them. The CDR3 extends over 14 amino acids. In germline, CDR1 is SGHTA, CDR2 FQGNSA. In DNA, the CDR3 is TGTGCCAGCAGCTTAGAGTCAGGGCCAACTGAAGCTTTCTTT. Its protein product is CASSLESGPTEAFF.